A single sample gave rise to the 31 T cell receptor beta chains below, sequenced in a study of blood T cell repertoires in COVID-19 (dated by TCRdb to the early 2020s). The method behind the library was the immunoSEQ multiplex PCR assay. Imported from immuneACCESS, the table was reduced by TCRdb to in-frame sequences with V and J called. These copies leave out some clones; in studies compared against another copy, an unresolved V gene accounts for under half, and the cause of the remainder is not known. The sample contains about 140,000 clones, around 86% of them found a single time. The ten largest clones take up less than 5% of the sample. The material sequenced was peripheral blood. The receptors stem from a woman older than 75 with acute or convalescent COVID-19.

The CDR3 region is CASSLQGAMEQYF. The CDR3 DNA sequence: TGCGCCAGCAGTCTTCAGGGGGCCATGGAGCAGTACTTC. V and J are TRBV10-2 and TRBJ2-7, with 8 bases lining up with TRBD1. This CDR3 has 13 amino acids. Looked up from germline, CDR1 is WSHSY and CDR2 is SAAADI. The V and J ends lost 5 bases and 7 bases, in that order; junction bases with no gene match: 7.

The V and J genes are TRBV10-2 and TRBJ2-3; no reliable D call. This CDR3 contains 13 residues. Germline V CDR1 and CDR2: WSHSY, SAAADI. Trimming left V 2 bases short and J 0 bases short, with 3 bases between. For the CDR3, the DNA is TGCGCCAGCAGTGAGCCTAGCACAGATACGCAGTATTTT. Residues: CASSEPSTDTQYF.

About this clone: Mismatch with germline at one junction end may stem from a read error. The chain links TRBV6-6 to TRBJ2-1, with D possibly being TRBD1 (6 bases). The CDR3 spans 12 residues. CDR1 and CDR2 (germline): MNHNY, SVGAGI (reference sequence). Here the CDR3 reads CASSRNMGQLLF. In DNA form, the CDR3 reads TGTGCCAGCAGCCGAAACATGGGACAACTCCTCTTC.

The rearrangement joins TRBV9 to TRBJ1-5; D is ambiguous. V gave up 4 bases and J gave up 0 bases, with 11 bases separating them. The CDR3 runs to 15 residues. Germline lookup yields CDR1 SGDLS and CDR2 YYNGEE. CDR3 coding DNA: TGTGCCAGCAGCCAGACACCGTATAGCAATCAGCCCCAGCATTTT. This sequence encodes CASSQTPYSNQPQHF.

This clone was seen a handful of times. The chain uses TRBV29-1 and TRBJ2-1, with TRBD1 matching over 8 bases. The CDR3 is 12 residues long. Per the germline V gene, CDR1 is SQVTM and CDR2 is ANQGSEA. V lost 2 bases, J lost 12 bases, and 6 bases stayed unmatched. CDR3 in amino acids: CSVERGDRPQFF. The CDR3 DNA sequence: TGCAGCGTTGAACGAGGGGACAGGCCGCAGTTCTTC.

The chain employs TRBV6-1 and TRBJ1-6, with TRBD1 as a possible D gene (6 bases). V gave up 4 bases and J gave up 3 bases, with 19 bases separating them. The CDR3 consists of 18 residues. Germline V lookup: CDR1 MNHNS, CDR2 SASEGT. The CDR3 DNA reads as TGTGCCAGCAGTGCTCAGGACAGCTCGCTTATCTATAATTCACCCCTCCACTTT. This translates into CASSAQDSSLIYNSPLHF.

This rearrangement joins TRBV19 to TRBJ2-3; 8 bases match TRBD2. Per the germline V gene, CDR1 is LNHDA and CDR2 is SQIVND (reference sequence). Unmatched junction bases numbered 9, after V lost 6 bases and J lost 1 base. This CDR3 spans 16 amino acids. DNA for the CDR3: TGTGCCAGTAGCCGAGCGGGAGTGACGGGCACAGATACGCAGTATTTT. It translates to CASSRAGVTGTDTQYF.

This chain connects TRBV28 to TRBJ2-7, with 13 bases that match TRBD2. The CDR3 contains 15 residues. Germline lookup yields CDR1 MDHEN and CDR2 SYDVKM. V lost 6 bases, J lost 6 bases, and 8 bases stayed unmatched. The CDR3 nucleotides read TGTGCCAGCAGGAAGACTAGCGGGAGGCCCAGCGAGCAGTACTTC. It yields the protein CASRKTSGRPSEQYF.

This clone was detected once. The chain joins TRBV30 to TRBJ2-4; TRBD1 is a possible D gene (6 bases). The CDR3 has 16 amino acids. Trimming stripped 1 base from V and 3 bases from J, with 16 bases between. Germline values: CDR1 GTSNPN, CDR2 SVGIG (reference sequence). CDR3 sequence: CAWSEVWGPDKNIQYF. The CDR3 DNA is TGTGCCTGGAGTGAGGTGTGGGGGCCAGACAAAAACATTCAGTACTTC.

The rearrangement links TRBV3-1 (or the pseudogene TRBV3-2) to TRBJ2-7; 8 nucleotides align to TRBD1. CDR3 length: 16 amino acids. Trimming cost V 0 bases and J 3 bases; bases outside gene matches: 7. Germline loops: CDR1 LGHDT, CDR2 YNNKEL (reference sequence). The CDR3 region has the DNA TGTGCCAGCAGCCAAGATAGAACAGGGGGGTTCTACGAGCAGTACTTC. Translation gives CASSQDRTGGFYEQYF.

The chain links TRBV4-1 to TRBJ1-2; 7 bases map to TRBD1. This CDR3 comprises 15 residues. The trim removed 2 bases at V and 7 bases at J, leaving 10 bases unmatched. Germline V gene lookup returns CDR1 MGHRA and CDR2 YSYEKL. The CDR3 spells CASSQYTGTEIGYTF. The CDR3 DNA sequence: TGCGCCAGCAGCCAATATACCGGGACAGAAATTGGCTACACCTTC.

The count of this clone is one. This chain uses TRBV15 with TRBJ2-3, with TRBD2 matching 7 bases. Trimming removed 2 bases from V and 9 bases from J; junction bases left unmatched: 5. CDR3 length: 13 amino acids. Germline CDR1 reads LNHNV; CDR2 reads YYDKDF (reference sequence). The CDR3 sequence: CATSRTSERTQYF. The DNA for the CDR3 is TGTGCCACCAGCAGAACTAGCGAGCGGACGCAGTATTTT.

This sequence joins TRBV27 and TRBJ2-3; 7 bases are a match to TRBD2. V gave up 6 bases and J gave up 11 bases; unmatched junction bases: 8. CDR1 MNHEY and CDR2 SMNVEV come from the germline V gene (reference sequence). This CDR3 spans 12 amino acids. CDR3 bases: TGTGCCAGCAGCCGACAAAGCGGGAAGCAGTATTTT. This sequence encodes CASSRQSGKQYF.

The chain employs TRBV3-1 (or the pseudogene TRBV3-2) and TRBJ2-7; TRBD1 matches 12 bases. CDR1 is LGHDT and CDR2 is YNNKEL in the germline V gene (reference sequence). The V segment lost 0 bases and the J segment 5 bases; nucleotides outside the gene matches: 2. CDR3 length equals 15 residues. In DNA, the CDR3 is TGTGCCAGCAGCCAAGAGGGACAGGGGGCCCACGAGCAGTACTTC. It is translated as CASSQEGQGAHEQYF.

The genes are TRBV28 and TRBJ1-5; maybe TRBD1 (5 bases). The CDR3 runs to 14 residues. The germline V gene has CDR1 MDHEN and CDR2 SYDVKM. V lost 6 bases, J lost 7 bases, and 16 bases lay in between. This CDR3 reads CASSPRGPRQPQHF. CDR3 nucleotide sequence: TGTGCCAGCAGCCCTAGGGGTCCGCGCCAGCCCCAGCATTTT.

This CDR3 is CASSYVASQETQYF. CDR3 nucleotides: TGTGCCAGCAGTTACGTGGCAAGCCAAGAGACCCAGTACTTC. The rearrangement links TRBV6-5 to TRBJ2-5; no clear D. CDR3 size: 14 residues. Germline CDR1 and CDR2: MNHEY and SVGAGI. Trimming shortened V by 2 bases and J by 1 base, and 8 bases separated the two germline ends.

DNA of the CDR3: TGTGCCAGCAGCTTAGATCGTGGGAGTCAGCCCCAGCATTTT. Protein product: CASSLDRGSQPQHF. The chain joins TRBV11-2 to TRBJ1-5; D is uncertain. CDR3 length: 14 residues. Germline lookup yields CDR1 SGHAT and CDR2 FQNNGV. Trimming left V 0 bases short and J 6 bases short, with 9 bases between.

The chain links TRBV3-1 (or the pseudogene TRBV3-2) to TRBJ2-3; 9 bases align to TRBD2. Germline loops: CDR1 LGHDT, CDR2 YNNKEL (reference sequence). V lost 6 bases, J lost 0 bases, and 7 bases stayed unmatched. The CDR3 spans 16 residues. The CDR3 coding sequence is TGTGCCAGCAGTCGACTAGCGGCTACTAGCACAGATACGCAGTATTTT. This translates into CASSRLAATSTDTQYF.

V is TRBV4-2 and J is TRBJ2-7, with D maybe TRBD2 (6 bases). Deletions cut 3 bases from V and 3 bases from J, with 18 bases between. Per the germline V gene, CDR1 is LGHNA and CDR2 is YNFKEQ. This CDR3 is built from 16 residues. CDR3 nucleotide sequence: TGTGCCAGCAGCCAGGGTCGGACTACAACTCTCTACGAGCAGTACTTC. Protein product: CASSQGRTTTLYEQYF.

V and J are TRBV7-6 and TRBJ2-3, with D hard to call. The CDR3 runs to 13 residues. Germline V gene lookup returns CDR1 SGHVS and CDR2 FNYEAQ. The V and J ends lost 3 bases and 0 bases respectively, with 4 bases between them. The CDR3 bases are TGTGCCAGCAGCTTGTTAAGCACAGATACGCAGTATTTT. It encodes CASSLLSTDTQYF.

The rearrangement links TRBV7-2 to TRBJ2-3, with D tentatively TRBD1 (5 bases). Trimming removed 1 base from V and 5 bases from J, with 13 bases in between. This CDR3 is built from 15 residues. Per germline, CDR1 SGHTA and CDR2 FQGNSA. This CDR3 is CASSLVGQGGDTQYF. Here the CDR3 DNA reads TGTGCCAGCAGCTTAGTAGGGCAGGGCGGAGATACGCAGTATTTT.

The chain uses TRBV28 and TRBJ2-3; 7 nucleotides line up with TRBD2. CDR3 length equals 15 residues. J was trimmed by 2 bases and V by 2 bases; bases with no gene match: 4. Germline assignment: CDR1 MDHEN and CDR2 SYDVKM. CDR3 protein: CASSLAGDFTDTQYF. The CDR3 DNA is TGTGCCAGCAGTTTAGCGGGGGACTTCACAGATACGCAGTATTTT. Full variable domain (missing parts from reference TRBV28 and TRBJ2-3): DVKVTQSSRYLVKRTGEKVFLECVQDMDHENMFWYRQDPGLGLRLIYFSYDVKMKEKGDIPEGYSVSREKKERFSLILESASTNQTSMYLCASSLAGDFTDTQYFGPGTRLTVL.

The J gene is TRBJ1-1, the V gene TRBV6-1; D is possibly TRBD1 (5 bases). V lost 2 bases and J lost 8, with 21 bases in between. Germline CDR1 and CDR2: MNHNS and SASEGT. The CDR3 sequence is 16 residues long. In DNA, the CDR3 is TGTGCCAGCAGTGAAAGGGCCAGGCGGGGGGGGACCGAAGCTTTCTTT. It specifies CASSERARRGGTEAFF.

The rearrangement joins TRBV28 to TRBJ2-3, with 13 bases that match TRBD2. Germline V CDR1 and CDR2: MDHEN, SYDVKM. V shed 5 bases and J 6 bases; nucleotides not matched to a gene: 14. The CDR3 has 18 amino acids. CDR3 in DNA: TGTGCCAGCAGTCGTACCCCGGGACTAGCGGGATTAAGTGATACGCAGTATTTT. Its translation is CASSRTPGLAGLSDTQYF.

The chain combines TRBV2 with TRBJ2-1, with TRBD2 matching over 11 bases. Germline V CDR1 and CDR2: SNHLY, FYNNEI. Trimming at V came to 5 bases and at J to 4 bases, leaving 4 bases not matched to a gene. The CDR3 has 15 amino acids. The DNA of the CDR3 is TGTGCCAGCAGTCCACTAGCGGGGGTGTACAATGAGCAGTTCTTC. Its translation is CASSPLAGVYNEQFF.

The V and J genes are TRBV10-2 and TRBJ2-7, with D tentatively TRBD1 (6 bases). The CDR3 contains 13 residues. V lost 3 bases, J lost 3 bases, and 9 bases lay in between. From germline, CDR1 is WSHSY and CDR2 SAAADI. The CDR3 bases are TGCGCCAGCAGTGATAGGGGGAGCTACGAGCAGTACTTC. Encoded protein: CASSDRGSYEQYF.

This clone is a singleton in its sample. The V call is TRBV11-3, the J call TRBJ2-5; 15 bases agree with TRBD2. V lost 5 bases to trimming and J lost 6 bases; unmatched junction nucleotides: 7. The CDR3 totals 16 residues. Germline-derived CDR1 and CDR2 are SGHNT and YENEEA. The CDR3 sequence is CASSPRGTSGRQTQYF. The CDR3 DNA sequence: TGTGCCAGCAGCCCCCGCGGGACTAGCGGGAGGCAGACCCAGTACTTC.

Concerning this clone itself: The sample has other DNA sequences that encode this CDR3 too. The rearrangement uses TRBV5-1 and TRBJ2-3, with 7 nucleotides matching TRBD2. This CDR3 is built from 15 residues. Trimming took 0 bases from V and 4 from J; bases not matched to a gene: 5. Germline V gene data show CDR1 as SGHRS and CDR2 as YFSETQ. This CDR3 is CASSLGLAGADTQYF. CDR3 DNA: TGCGCCAGCAGCTTGGGACTAGCCGGCGCAGATACGCAGTATTTT.

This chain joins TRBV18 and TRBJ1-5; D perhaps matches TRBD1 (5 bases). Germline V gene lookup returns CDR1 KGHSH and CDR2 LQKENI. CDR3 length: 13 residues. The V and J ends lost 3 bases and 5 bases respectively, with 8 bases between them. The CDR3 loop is CASSPGGDQPQHF. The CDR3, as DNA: TGTGCCAGCTCACCGGGGGGGGATCAGCCCCAGCATTTT.

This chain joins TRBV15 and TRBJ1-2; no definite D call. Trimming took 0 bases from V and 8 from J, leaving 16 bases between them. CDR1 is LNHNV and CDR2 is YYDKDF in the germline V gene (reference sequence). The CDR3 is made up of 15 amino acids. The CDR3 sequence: CATSRDFEGLEGYTF. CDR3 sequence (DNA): TGTGCCACCAGCAGAGATTTTGAGGGTCTGGAGGGCTACACCTTC.

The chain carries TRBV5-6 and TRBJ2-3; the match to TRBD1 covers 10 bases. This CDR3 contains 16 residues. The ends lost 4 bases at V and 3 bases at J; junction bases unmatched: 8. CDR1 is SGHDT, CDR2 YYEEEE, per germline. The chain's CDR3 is CASSHDRGPETDTQYF. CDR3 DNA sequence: TGTGCCAGCAGCCACGACAGGGGGCCAGAAACAGATACGCAGTATTTT. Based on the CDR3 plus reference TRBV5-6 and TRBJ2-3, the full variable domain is DAGVTQSPTHLIKTRGQQVTLRCSPKSGHDTVSWYQQALGQGPQFIFQYYEEEERQRGNFPDRFSGHQFPNYSSELNVNALLLGDSALYLCASSHDRGPETDTQYFGPGTRLTVL.